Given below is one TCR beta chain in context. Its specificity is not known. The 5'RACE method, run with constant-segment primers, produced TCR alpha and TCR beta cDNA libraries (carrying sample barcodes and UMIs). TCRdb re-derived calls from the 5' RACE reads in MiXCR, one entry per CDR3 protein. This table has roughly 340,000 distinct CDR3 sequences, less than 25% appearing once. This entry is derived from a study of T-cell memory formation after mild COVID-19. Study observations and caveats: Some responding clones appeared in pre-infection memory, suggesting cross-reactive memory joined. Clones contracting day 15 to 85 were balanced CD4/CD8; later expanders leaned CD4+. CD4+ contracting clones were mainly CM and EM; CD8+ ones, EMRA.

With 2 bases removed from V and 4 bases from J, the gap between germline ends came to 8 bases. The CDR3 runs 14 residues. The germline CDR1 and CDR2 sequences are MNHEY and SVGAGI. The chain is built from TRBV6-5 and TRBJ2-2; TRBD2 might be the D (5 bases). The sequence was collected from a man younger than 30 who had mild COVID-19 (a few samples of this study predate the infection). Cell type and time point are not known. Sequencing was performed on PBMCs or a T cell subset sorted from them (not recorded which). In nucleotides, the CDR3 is TGTGCCAGCAGTTACAGGGCGGGCACCGGGGAGCTGTTTTTT. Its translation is CASSYRAGTGELFF.